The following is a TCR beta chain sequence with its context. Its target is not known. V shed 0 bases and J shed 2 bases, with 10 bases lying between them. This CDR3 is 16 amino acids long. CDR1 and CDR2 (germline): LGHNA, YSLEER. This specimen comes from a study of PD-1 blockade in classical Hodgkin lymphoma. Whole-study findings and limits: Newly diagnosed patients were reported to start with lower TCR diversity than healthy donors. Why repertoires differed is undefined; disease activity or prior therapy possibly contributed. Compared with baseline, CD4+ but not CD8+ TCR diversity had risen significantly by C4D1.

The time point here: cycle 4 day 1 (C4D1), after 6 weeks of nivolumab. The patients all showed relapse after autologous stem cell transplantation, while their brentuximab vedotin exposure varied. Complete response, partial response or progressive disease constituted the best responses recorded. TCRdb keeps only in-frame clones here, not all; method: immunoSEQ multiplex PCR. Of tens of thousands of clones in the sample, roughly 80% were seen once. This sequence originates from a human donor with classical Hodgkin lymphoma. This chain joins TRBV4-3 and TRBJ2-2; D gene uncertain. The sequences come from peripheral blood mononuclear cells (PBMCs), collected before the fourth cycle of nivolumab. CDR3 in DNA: TGCGCCAGCAGCCAAGACTGGCCGAGCAACACCGGGGAGCTGTTTTTT. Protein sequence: CASSQDWPSNTGELFF.